Described below is a single T cell receptor (beta chain) sequence and its context. This sample stems from a study of cytomegalovirus exposure and HLA in healthy donors. PCR employed 60 Vbeta and 13 Jbeta primers. TCRdb keeps only in-frame clones here, not all; method: immunoSEQ multiplex PCR. The sample has 100,000 to 150,000 clones; the top ten hold 1.5% to 1.7%. Sequences were obtained from PBMCs. The source is a woman aged 40 to 50 in good health and CMV-seronegative.

The CDR3 loop reads CASSPHPGGDEQYF. DNA for the CDR3: TGTGCCAGCTCACCACATCCAGGGGGCGACGAGCAGTACTTC. The chain recombines TRBV18 with TRBJ2-5, with 8 bases identical to TRBD1. The end of the DNA is better explained by TRBJ2-7, so the J call may be wrong. Germline V gene data show CDR1 as KGHSH and CDR2 as LQKENI. The CDR3 is made up of 14 amino acids.